Sequencing of this TCR beta chain was carried out in a study of blood T cells in healthy people across ages. Collection of roughly 9.6 milliliters of peripheral blood was performed for each donor. The second PCR ran roughly 6 to 11 cycles with a sample-barcoded 5' primer and J-beta primers. A single record per CDR3 protein comes from TCRdb applying MiXCR to the 5' RACE reads. The sample yields more than 700,000 distinct CDR3 sequences, roughly 50% seen once. The sequence was obtained from a man at least 80 years old in good health. Source material: blood.

Here the CDR3 reads CSAWTLDTQYF. Here the CDR3 DNA reads TGCAGTGCTTGGACTCTGGATACGCAGTATTTT. The V gene is TRBV20-1, the J gene TRBJ2-3; maybe TRBD2 (5 bases). The V gene's germline CDR1 is DFQATT and CDR2 SNEGSKA (reference sequence). V lost 5 bases and J 6 bases, leaving 9 bases between the germline ends. The length of the CDR3 is 11 residues.